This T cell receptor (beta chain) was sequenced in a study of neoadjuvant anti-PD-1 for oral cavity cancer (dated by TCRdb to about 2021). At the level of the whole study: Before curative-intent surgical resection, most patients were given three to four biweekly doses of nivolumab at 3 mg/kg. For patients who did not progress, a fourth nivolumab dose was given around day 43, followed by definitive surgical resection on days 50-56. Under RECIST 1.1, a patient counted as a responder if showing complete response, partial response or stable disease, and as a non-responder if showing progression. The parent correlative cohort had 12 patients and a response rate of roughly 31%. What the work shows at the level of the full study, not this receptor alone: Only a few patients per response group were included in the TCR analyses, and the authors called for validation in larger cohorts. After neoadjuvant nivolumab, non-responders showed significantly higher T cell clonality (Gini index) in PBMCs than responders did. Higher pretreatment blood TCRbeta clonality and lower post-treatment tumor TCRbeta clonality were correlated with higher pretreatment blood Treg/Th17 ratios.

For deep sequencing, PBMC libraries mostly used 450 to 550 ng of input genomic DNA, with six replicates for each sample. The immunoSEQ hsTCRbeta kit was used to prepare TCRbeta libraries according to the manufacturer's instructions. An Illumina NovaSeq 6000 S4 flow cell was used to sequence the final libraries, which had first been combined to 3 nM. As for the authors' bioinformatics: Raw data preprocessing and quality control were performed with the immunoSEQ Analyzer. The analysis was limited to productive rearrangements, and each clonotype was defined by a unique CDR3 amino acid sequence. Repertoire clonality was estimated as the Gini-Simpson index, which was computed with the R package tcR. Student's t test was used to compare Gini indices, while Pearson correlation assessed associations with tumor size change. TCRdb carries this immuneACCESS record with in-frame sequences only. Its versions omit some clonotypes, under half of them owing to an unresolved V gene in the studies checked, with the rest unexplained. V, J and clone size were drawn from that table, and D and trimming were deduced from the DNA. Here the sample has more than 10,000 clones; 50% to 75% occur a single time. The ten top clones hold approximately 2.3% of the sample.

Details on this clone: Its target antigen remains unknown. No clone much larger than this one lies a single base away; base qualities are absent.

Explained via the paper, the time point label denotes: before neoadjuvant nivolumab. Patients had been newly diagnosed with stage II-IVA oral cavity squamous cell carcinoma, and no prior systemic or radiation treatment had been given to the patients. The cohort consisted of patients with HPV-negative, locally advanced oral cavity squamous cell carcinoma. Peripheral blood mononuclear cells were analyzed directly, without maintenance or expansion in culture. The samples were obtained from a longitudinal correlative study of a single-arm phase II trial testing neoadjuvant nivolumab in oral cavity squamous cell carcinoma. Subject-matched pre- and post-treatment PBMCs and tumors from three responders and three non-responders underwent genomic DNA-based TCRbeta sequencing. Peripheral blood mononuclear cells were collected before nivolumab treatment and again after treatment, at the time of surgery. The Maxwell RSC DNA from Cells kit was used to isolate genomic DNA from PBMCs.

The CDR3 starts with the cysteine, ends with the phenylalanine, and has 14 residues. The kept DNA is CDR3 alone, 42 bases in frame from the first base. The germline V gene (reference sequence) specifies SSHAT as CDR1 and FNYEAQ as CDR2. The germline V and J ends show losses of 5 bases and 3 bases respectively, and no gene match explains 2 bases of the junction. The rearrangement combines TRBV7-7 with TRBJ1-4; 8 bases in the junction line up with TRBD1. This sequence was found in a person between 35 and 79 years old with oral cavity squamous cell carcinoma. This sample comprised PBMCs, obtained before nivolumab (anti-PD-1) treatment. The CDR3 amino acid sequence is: CASSQGASNEKLFF. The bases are TGTGCCAGCAGCCAGGGGGCTTCTAATGAAAAACTGTTTTTT.